The TCR beta chain described here comes from a study of glioma-infiltrating T cells. Overall study findings and caveats: Non-neoplastic patients had below-expected tissue-blood divergence, while all gliomas exceeded expectation. Only very few CDR3 sequences appeared in both tissue and blood.

V was clipped by 4 bases and J by 3 bases, with 13 bases between them. CDR3 length: 15 amino acids. Using RNA template, CDR3s of TCR alpha and beta were amplified with iRepertoire arm-PCR. One-step reverse transcription and amplification started from approximately 100-400 ng of tissue mRNA or PBMC total RNA. TCRdb called the multiplex PCR reads again in MiXCR, with one record for every CDR3 protein. The sample has roughly 120,000 distinct CDR3 sequences, about 23% seen once. This clonotype was seen at least ten times. Its antigen is as yet unknown. This sequence originates from a human donor with low-grade glioma or glioblastoma, undergoing nonglioma brain surgery, or in good health (not recorded which). The chain joins TRBV12-3 or TRBV12-4 to TRBJ1-5; D not certain. The sequenced sample consisted of glioma tissue, nonneoplastic brain tissue, or PBMCs (not recorded which). The CDR3 DNA reads TGTGCCAGCAGTTCGCGGGTTTTCAACAATCAGCCCCAGCATTTT. Translation: CASSSRVFNNQPQHF.